The 2 T cell receptor beta chains presented below share a single source sample, sequenced in a study of blood T cell repertoires in COVID-19 (dated by TCRdb to about 2020). The library was produced with the immunoSEQ multiplex PCR assay. Sourced from immuneACCESS, this table was stored by TCRdb with only in-frame sequences that have V and J called. A share of the clones is absent; for the studies checked, an unresolved V gene accounts for under half, and the remainder has no known explanation. A total of roughly 250,000 clones appear in this sample, around 90% of them only once. The ten largest account for less than 0.9% of the sample. The specimen was PBMCs or T cells enriched from blood (not recorded which). These TCRs come from a man aged 50 or older who had been exposed to COVID-19.

This chain connects TRBV5-6 to TRBJ1-2; TRBD1 matches 7 bases. With 0 bases clipped from V and 9 bases from J, the junction kept 2 bases outside the gene matches. Germline V lookup: CDR1 SGHDT, CDR2 YYEEEE. The CDR3 is 12 residues long. The chain's CDR3 is CASSLGQGSYTF. The CDR3, as DNA: TGTGCCAGCAGCTTGGGACAGGGCAGCTACACCTTC.

The rearrangement links TRBV5-1 to TRBJ1-3, with TRBD1 matching over 7 bases. Germline V CDR1 and CDR2: SGHRS, YFSETQ. Trimming cost V 1 base and J 2 bases; bases outside gene matches: 6. This CDR3 is 16 amino acids long. The CDR3 spells CASSLIQGGPGNTIYF. Here the CDR3 DNA reads TGCGCCAGCAGCTTGATTCAAGGGGGCCCTGGAAACACCATATATTTT.